This TCR beta chain emerged from a study of T cells in localized non-small cell lung cancer. Clones were sequenced by immunoSEQ multiplex PCR, and TCRdb holds only the in-frame ones, with some missing. The sample has around 25,000 clones; about nine tenths are singletons. A remark on this clone: Its antigen is not known.

Overall study findings and caveats: The study found T cell clonality highest in uninvolved adjacent lung, above tumor. In adjacent lung, a median roughly 57 of the top 100 tumor clones were found.

This CDR3 is built from 13 residues. Germline CDR1 is LNHDA and CDR2 is SQIVND (reference sequence). Deletions cut 4 bases from V and 10 bases from J, with 11 bases between. V usage is TRBV19 and J usage is TRBJ1-6; D not certain. The sample here was peripheral blood, taken before any cancer treatment. The clonotype was recovered from a woman aged 40-70 years with stage I lung adenocarcinoma. The DNA for the CDR3 is TGTGCCAGTAGTACGGGGTTTGGATCACCCCTCCACTTT. Protein product: CASSTGFGSPLHF.